Listed here are 25 T cell receptor beta chains from one sample, sequenced in a study of CD4 T cells in relation to SARS-CoV-2 and coronaviruses. Unexposed donor CD4+ T cells date from about 2011-2018, before the COVID-19 pandemic. CD4+ T cells were isolated from the cells after 10 days of culture. Antigens of these TCRs are unknown. The method was immunoSEQ multiplex PCR; TCRdb's version includes in-frame clones alone and lacks a portion of them. The table shows tens of thousands of clones, with over 75% occurring only once. The sequencing sample was made of CD4+ T cells from PBMCs, cultured in vitro. The receptors here all came from a human donor in good health.

The count of this clone is one. As DNA, the CDR3 is TGTGCCAGCAGTTTGGCCGAGGGAAACACCATATATTTT. As protein: CASSLAEGNTIYF. The gene calls are TRBV12-3 or TRBV12-4 and TRBJ1-3; D remains ambiguous. The V gene lost 3 bases and the J gene lost 4 bases, with 7 bases spanning the gap. The CDR3 consists of 13 residues.

The V call is TRBV10-2, the J call TRBJ1-2, with 8 bases matching TRBD1. The CDR3 consists of 16 residues. Germline lookup yields CDR1 WSHSY and CDR2 SAAADI. The V and J ends lost 5 bases and 8 bases, in that order; junction bases with no gene match: 16. The CDR3 DNA reads TGCGCCAGCAGTTTATGGGGACAGGTCTCCCGGGGCGGCTACACCTTC. Translation: CASSLWGQVSRGGYTF.

The DNA of the CDR3 is TGTGCCAGCAGCTCCGGACAGCTCTGGCCCTACGAGCAGTACTTC. Protein sequence: CASSSGQLWPYEQYF. The chain employs TRBV6-5 and TRBJ2-7; TRBD1 is a possible D gene (6 bases). The V end lost 6 bases, the J end lost 2 bases, and 17 bases lay between the germline ends. Germline CDR1 and CDR2: MNHEY and SVGAGI. The CDR3 runs 15 residues.

The chain employs TRBV6-5 and TRBJ1-4, with D maybe TRBD1 (5 bases). The germline V and J ends were trimmed by 8 bases and 0 bases, with 10 bases remaining between them. Germline V CDR1 and CDR2: MNHEY, SVGAGI. CDR3 length: 14 residues. CDR3 protein: CASGGTATNEKLFF. CDR3 in DNA: TGTGCCAGCGGGGGAACAGCAACTAATGAAAAACTGTTTTTT.

This chain links TRBV7-2 with TRBJ1-2, with 7 bases identical to TRBD1. After removal of 5 bases from V and 3 bases from J, the junction contained 6 bases not matched to a gene. The CDR3 covers 14 residues. In germline, CDR1 is SGHTA, CDR2 FQGNSA. The CDR3 sequence: CASSTRTGDYGYTF. CDR3 DNA sequence: TGTGCCAGCAGCACCAGGACAGGAGACTATGGCTACACCTTC.

The V and J genes are TRBV13 and TRBJ2-3; 11 bases line up with TRBD2. The CDR3 sequence is 15 residues long. The junction had 10 bases not matched to a gene; V was cut back by 5 bases and J by 9 bases. Germline V gene data show CDR1 as PRHDT and CDR2 as FYEKMQ (reference sequence). Here the CDR3 DNA reads TGTGCCAGCAGCCTTCAACTAGCGGGGGTTGGGACGCAGTATTTT. It specifies CASSLQLAGVGTQYF.

This chain links TRBV19 with TRBJ2-3, with 9 bases matching TRBD2. This CDR3 comprises 15 residues. Unmatched junction bases numbered 6, after V lost 6 bases and J lost 2 bases. CDR1 and CDR2 (germline): LNHDA, SQIVND (reference sequence). The CDR3 sequence: CASSTRLADTDTQYF. Written as DNA, the CDR3 is TGTGCCAGTAGCACCCGACTAGCGGACACAGATACGCAGTATTTT.

The J gene is TRBJ2-7, the V gene TRBV11-2, with TRBD2 matching over 11 bases. V trimming: 3 bases; J trimming: 0 bases; junction bases outside the gene matches: 7. Germline CDR1 reads SGHAT; CDR2 reads FQNNGV. The CDR3 runs to 17 residues. Here the CDR3 DNA reads TGTGCCAGCAGCTTGGGACTAGCGGCCGACCCCTCCTACGAGCAGTACTTC. Protein: CASSLGLAADPSYEQYF.

The V gene is TRBV4-1, the J gene TRBJ1-6, with 7 bases fitting TRBD1. In germline, CDR1 is MGHRA, CDR2 YSYEKL. The CDR3 is 18 residues long. V shed 0 bases and J 7 bases; nucleotides not matched to a gene: 12. The CDR3 nucleotides are TGCGCCAGCAGCCAAGACATACAGGGGCTGGCGTTGAATTCACCCCTCCACTTT. It is translated as CASSQDIQGLALNSPLHF.

This clone was observed a few times. The rearrangement joins TRBV5-4 to TRBJ1-6; possible D gene TRBD1, 6 bases. V was clipped by 4 bases and J by 14 bases, with 13 bases between them. Germline CDR1 reads SGHNT; CDR2 reads YYREEE (reference sequence). The CDR3 covers 12 residues. CDR3 coding DNA: TGTGCCAGCAGCGTGGACAGTTTGTCCCTCCACTTT. This encodes CASSVDSLSLHF.

The chain combines TRBV7-2 with TRBJ1-5, with 9 bases that match TRBD1. This CDR3 has 16 amino acids. The V and J ends lost 1 base and 4 bases, in that order; junction bases with no gene match: 5. CDR1 and CDR2 (germline): SGHTA, FQGNSA. CDR3 residues: CASSLDGTGLNQPQHF. CDR3 coding DNA: TGTGCCAGCAGCTTAGATGGGACAGGGCTAAATCAGCCCCAGCATTTT.

This clone was counted between two and nine times. J is TRBJ1-1 and V is TRBV29-1; 11 bases map to TRBD1. J was trimmed by 2 bases and V by 8 bases; bases with no gene match: 4. Germline CDR1 and CDR2: SQVTM and ANQGSEA. This CDR3 contains 13 residues. Here the CDR3 DNA reads TGCAGCACAAGGACAGGGGGCAACACTGAAGCTTTCTTT. It is translated as CSTRTGGNTEAFF.

This rearrangement joins TRBV29-1 to TRBJ2-1; D not resolved. V was pared by 7 bases and J by 0 bases, with 16 bases between. The CDR3 is 15 residues long. In germline, CDR1 is SQVTM, CDR2 ANQGSEA. CDR3 sequence reads: CSGRTRPSSYNEQFF. DNA of the CDR3: TGCAGCGGGCGGACGCGTCCCAGCTCCTACAATGAGCAGTTCTTC.

The rearrangement links TRBV23-1 to TRBJ1-6; a possible D gene is TRBD1 (5 bases). TRBV23-1 is recorded as an ORF, its role being uncertain. This CDR3 contains 15 residues. The V gene lost 6 bases and the J gene lost 5 bases, with 14 bases spanning the gap. CDR3 region: CASRLRVFDNSPLHF. The CDR3 DNA is TGCGCCAGCAGACTCAGGGTCTTCGATAATTCACCCCTCCACTTT.

The V call is TRBV18, the J call TRBJ1-5; a weak D match, TRBD1 (6 bases). This CDR3 comprises 14 residues. The germline gives CDR1 KGHSH, CDR2 LQKENI. The germline V and J ends were trimmed by 4 bases and 6 bases, with 13 bases remaining between them. For the CDR3, the DNA is TGTGCCAGCTCACGCGCAGGGGATCGTCAGCCCCAGCATTTT. Its translation: CASSRAGDRQPQHF.

CDR3 amino acids: CASSKGQNQPQHF. The CDR3, as DNA: TGTGCCAGCAGCAAAGGACAGAATCAGCCCCAGCATTTT. This rearrangement joins TRBV2 to TRBJ1-5; perhaps TRBD1 as D (6 bases). This CDR3 is built from 13 residues. Trimming took 6 bases from V and 4 from J, leaving 10 bases between them. Germline V gene lookup returns CDR1 SNHLY and CDR2 FYNNEI.

V is TRBV12-5 and J is TRBJ1-2, with no clear D. Trimming pared 2 bases from V and 5 bases from J, leaving 24 bases between. The germline CDR1 and CDR2 sequences are LGHNT and FRNRAP. CDR3 length equals 18 residues. The CDR3 DNA reads TGTGCTAGTGGTTTGCCCTTCTTACCCTCCGGACCGAATTATGGCTACACCTTC. This translates into CASGLPFLPSGPNYGYTF.

This clone appeared a single time. The chain employs TRBV5-6 and TRBJ2-7, with D perhaps matching TRBD1 (7 bases). V shed 5 bases and J shed 3 bases, with 18 bases lying between them. The CDR3 is made up of 15 amino acids. Germline CDR1 reads SGHDT; CDR2 reads YYEEEE. The CDR3 DNA is TGTGCCAGCAGGAAACAGGGGAGTAGCGGCTACGAGCAGTACTTC. Translated, it gives CASRKQGSSGYEQYF.

A note on this clone: The junction departs from germline at one end; a sequencing error may be responsible. This sequence joins TRBV2 and TRBJ1-6; D not certain. The CDR3 has 13 residues. The germline V gene encodes CDR1 SNHLY and CDR2 FYNNEI. CDR3 bases: TGTGCCAGCAGTTTGTTCGATAAATCACCCCTCCACTTT. It codes for CASSLFDKSPLHF.

The chain employs TRBV5-1 and TRBJ2-5; 7 nucleotides match TRBD1. The CDR3 is made up of 15 amino acids. In germline, CDR1 is SGHRS, CDR2 YFSETQ. With 3 bases clipped from V and 5 bases from J, the junction kept 10 bases outside the gene matches. CDR3 region: CASSSAPTGLETQYF. The DNA for the CDR3 is TGCGCCAGCAGCTCAGCGCCGACAGGGTTGGAGACCCAGTACTTC.

This chain uses TRBV7-2 with TRBJ2-1; D unclear. The germline V and J ends were trimmed by 7 bases and 6 bases, with 13 bases remaining between them. Germline CDR1 reads SGHTA; CDR2 reads FQGNSA. The CDR3 is 13 amino acids. CDR3 nucleotide sequence: TGTGCCAGCACCGCCGCTAGTTTCAATGAGCAGTTCTTC. Translating gives CASTAASFNEQFF.

The chain recombines TRBV7-3 with TRBJ1-3; D uncertain. V was clipped by 2 bases and J by 1 base, with 12 bases between them. Per germline, CDR1 SGHTA and CDR2 FQGTGA. CDR3 length equals 16 residues. In DNA form, the CDR3 reads TGTGCCAGCAGCTTAGGTCCCATCGGGTCTGGAAACACCATATATTTT. Encoded protein: CASSLGPIGSGNTIYF.

The rearrangement joins TRBV30 to TRBJ2-1; D may be TRBD1 or TRBD2 (5 bases each). Germline V gene sequence: CDR1 GTSNPN, CDR2 SVGIG (reference sequence). V lost 8 bases to trimming and J lost 10 bases, with 12 bases between them. This CDR3 comprises 10 residues. Written as DNA, the CDR3 is TGTGCCGGGGGTGAGGGAGAGCAGTTCTTC. As protein: CAGGEGEQFF.

This chain joins TRBV10-3 and TRBJ2-6, with a possible D match to TRBD2 (5 bases). CDR1 ENHRY and CDR2 SYGVKD come from the germline V gene. This CDR3 is 14 amino acids long. V gave up 10 bases and J gave up 2 bases, with 12 bases separating them. The DNA for the CDR3 is TGTGCCACCACGGGATTCACTGGGGCCAACGTCCTGACTTTC. This codes for CATTGFTGANVLTF.

CDR3 region: CASSEGRDTEAFF. The CDR3 DNA sequence: TGTGCCAGCAGTGAGGGGAGGGACACTGAAGCTTTCTTT. The chain carries TRBV12-3 or TRBV12-4 and TRBJ1-1; D is possibly TRBD1 (5 bases). V was trimmed by 5 bases and J by 3 bases, leaving 10 bases between them. There are 13 residues in the CDR3.